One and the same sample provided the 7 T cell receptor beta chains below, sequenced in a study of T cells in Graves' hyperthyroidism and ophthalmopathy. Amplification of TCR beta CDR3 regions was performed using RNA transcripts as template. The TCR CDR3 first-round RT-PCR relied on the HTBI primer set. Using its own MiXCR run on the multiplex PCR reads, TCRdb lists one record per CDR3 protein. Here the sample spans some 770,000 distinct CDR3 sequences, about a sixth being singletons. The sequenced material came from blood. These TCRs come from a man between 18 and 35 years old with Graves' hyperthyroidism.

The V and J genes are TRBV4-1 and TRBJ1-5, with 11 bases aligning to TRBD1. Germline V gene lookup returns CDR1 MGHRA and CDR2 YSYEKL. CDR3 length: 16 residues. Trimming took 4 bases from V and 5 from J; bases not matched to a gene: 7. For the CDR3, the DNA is TGCGCCAGCAGCCTCGGGTGGACAGGGGGCGATCAGCCCCAGCATTTT. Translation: CASSLGWTGGDQPQHF.

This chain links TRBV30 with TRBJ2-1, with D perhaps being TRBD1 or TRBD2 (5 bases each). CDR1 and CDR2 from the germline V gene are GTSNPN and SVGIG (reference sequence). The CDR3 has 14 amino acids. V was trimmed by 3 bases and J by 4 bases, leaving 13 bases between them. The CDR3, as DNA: TGTGCCTGGAGCGGCCCGGGGCCGTACAATGAGCAGTTCTTC. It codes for CAWSGPGPYNEQFF.

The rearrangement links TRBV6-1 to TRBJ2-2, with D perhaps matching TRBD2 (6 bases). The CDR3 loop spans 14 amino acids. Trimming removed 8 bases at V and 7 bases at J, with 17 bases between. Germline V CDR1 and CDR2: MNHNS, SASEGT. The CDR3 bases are TGTGCCAGCGCCGGCGGCGGGATAGGCGGGGAGCTGTTTTTT. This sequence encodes CASAGGGIGGELFF.

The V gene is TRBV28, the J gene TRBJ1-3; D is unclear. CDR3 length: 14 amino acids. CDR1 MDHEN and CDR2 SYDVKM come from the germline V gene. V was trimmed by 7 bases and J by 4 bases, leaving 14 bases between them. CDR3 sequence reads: CASIPTLWGNTIYF. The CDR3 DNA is TGTGCCAGCATACCGACACTGTGGGGAAACACCATATATTTT.

This CDR3 is CASSELAGSNEQFF. CDR3 DNA sequence: TGTGCCAGCAGTGAACTAGCGGGAAGTAATGAGCAGTTCTTC. The chain combines TRBV11-2 with TRBJ2-1; 10 bases agree with TRBD2. This CDR3 has 14 amino acids. Germline lookup yields CDR1 SGHAT and CDR2 FQNNGV. Germline trimming cut 6 bases from V and 7 bases from J; bases unmatched to any gene: 6.

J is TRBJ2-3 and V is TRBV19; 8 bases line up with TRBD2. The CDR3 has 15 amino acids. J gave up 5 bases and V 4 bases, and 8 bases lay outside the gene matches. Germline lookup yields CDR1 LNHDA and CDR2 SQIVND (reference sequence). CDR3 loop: CASSTGLAIGDTQYF. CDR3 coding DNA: TGTGCCAGTAGTACCGGACTAGCTATAGGAGATACGCAGTATTTT. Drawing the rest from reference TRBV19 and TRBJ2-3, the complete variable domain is DGGITQSPKYLFRKEGQNVTLSCEQNLNHDAMYWYRQDPGQGLRLIYYSQIVNDFQKGDIAEGYSVSREKKESFPLTVTSAQKNPTAFYLCASSTGLAIGDTQYFGPGTRLTVL.

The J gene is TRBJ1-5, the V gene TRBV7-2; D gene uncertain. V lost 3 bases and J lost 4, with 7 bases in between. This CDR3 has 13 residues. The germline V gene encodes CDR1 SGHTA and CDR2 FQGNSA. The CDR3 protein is CASSFSQNQPQHF. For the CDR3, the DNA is TGTGCCAGCAGCTTTTCCCAGAATCAGCCCCAGCATTTT.